The entry that follows covers one TCR beta chain sequence. This sample is part of a study of blood T cells in healthy people across ages. It was with a sample-barcoded 5' primer and a J-beta primer mix that a second PCR of roughly 6 to 11 cycles was run. TCRdb itself ran the 5' RACE reads through MiXCR, one entry per CDR3 protein. The sample includes approximately 800,000 distinct CDR3 sequences, around 50% of them seen just once. J gave up 3 bases and V 2 bases, and 6 bases lay outside the gene matches. Germline assignment: CDR1 LGHDT and CDR2 YNNKEL (reference sequence). This CDR3 is built from 15 residues.

The specimen sequenced was blood. The TCR originated in a man in his forties in good health. J is TRBJ2-7 and V is TRBV3-1, with TRBD1 matching 8 bases. The CDR3 sequence is CASSQRQGTHYEQYF. In DNA form, the CDR3 reads TGTGCCAGCAGCCAACGACAGGGGACGCACTACGAGCAGTACTTC.